Listed below are T cell receptor beta chains from one sample, sequenced in a study of CD8 T cells in ankylosing spondylitis. Using its own MiXCR run on the 5' RACE reads, TCRdb lists one record per CDR3 protein. The sample records under 450,000 distinct CDR3 sequences, approximately 22% being singletons. Source material: blood, either unsorted or a sorted T cell fraction (not recorded which). The receptors shown here come from a male donor with ankylosing spondylitis or in good health (not recorded which). CDR3s include the opening cysteine and the closing phenylalanine or tryptophan. A D gene is named only where the DNA matches it firmly. The size of a clone is reported for some rows only, either as once, few or many, or as a class for expanded clones.

d_gene: TRBD1
v_gene: TRBV29-1
j_gene: TRBJ2-2
abundance: .
CDR3aa: CSARGQGLTGELFF
CDR3nt: TGCAGCGCGCGGGGACAGGGCTTGACCGGGGAGCTGTTTTTT

d_gene: .
v_gene: TRBV4-1
j_gene: TRBJ2-3
abundance: few
CDR3aa: CASSQVAGAGWDTQYF
CDR3nt: TGCGCCAGCAGCCAAGTCGCGGGGGCGGGATGGGATACGCAGTATTTT

d_gene: .
v_gene: TRBV12-3/TRBV12-4
j_gene: TRBJ2-7
abundance: few
CDR3aa: CASSFGSSVNEQYF
CDR3nt: TGTGCCAGCAGTTTTGGGAGCTCCGTAAACGAGCAGTACTTC

d_gene: .
v_gene: TRBV27
j_gene: TRBJ2-7
abundance: .
CDR3aa: CASSFEGPINEQYF
CDR3nt: TGTGCCAGCAGTTTCGAAGGACCGATAAACGAGCAGTACTTC

d_gene: TRBD2
v_gene: TRBV19
j_gene: TRBJ2-1
abundance: .
CDR3aa: CASSITLAVYNEQFF
CDR3nt: TGTGCCAGTAGTATTACACTAGCGGTCTACAATGAGCAGTTCTTC

d_gene: .
v_gene: TRBV7-9
j_gene: TRBJ2-7
abundance: few
CDR3aa: CASSLAQGFQEQYF
CDR3nt: TGTGCCAGCAGCTTAGCCCAGGGGTTTCAAGAGCAGTACTTC

d_gene: .
v_gene: TRBV20-1
j_gene: TRBJ2-3
abundance: few
CDR3aa: CSARGPGDLTDTQYF
CDR3nt: TGCAGTGCTAGGGGCCCAGGGGACCTCACAGATACGCAGTATTTT

d_gene: .
v_gene: TRBV10-1
j_gene: TRBJ2-1
abundance: .
CDR3aa: CASSEGRVEGSYNEQFF
CDR3nt: TGCGCCAGCAGTGAGGGTAGGGTAGAGGGCTCCTACAATGAGCAGTTCTTC

d_gene: .
v_gene: TRBV7-9
j_gene: TRBJ2-7
abundance: .
CDR3aa: CASSSRLGRTYEQYF
CDR3nt: TGTGCCAGCAGCTCCCGTTTGGGGAGAACCTACGAGCAGTACTTC

d_gene: .
v_gene: TRBV20-1
j_gene: TRBJ2-1
abundance: few
CDR3aa: CSAVRKSYNEQFF
CDR3nt: TGCAGCGCGGTTCGGAAATCCTACAATGAGCAGTTCTTC

d_gene: .
v_gene: TRBV12-3/TRBV12-4
j_gene: TRBJ2-5
abundance: few
CDR3aa: CASSSELYQETQYF
CDR3nt: TGTGCCAGCAGTTCGGAGCTTTACCAAGAGACCCAGTACTTC

d_gene: .
v_gene: TRBV12-3/TRBV12-4
j_gene: TRBJ2-3
abundance: .
CDR3aa: CASSPPPGAPSTDTQYF
CDR3nt: TGTGCCAGCAGCCCCCCGCCAGGGGCGCCGTCCACAGATACGCAGTATTTT

d_gene: .
v_gene: TRBV27
j_gene: TRBJ1-5
abundance: .
CDR3aa: CASSLGGSQPQHF
CDR3nt: TGTGCCAGCAGTTTAGGGGGCAGTCAGCCCCAGCATTTT

d_gene: TRBD2
v_gene: TRBV11-1
j_gene: TRBJ2-3
abundance: .
CDR3aa: CASSGRTSGGMWADTQYF
CDR3nt: TGTGCCAGCAGCGGACGGACTAGCGGGGGTATGTGGGCAGATACGCAGTATTTT

d_gene: .
v_gene: TRBV7-9
j_gene: TRBJ2-1
abundance: .
CDR3aa: CASSPNNVGQFF
CDR3nt: TGTGCCAGCAGCCCCAACAATGTGGGGCAGTTCTTC

d_gene: TRBD2
v_gene: TRBV20-1
j_gene: TRBJ2-7
abundance: .
CDR3aa: CSPWEGEQYF
CDR3nt: TGCAGTCCATGGGAGGGCGAGCAGTACTTC

d_gene: TRBD1
v_gene: TRBV12-3/TRBV12-4
j_gene: TRBJ2-7
abundance: .
CDR3aa: CASSPTGTGGEQYF
CDR3nt: TGTGCCAGCAGTCCGACCGGGACAGGGGGCGAGCAGTACTTC

d_gene: .
v_gene: TRBV6-1
j_gene: TRBJ2-2
abundance: .
CDR3aa: CASREGGLTGELFF
CDR3nt: TGTGCCAGCAGAGAAGGGGGGCTCACCGGGGAGCTGTTTTTT

d_gene: TRBD1
v_gene: TRBV20-1
j_gene: TRBJ2-5
abundance: .
CDR3aa: CSARGYPTGGEKETQYF
CDR3nt: TGCAGTGCTAGAGGTTACCCGACAGGGGGTGAGAAAGAGACCCAGTACTTC

d_gene: TRBD2
v_gene: TRBV20-1
j_gene: TRBJ2-7
abundance: .
CDR3aa: CSARGTSSYERYF
CDR3nt: TGCAGTGCTAGAGGGACTAGCTCTTACGAGCGGTACTTC

d_gene: .
v_gene: TRBV6-1
j_gene: TRBJ2-7
abundance: few
CDR3aa: CASSEEGLSYEQYF
CDR3nt: TGTGCCAGCAGTGAAGAGGGGCTCTCCTACGAGCAGTACTTC

d_gene: .
v_gene: TRBV7-9
j_gene: TRBJ2-1
abundance: .
CDR3aa: CASSLALDQGLSGEQFF
CDR3nt: TGTGCCAGCAGCTTAGCTCTCGACCAAGGACTTTCGGGTGAGCAGTTCTTC

d_gene: .
v_gene: TRBV6-1
j_gene: TRBJ2-7
abundance: few
CDR3aa: CASSQPEDGGVPYEQYF
CDR3nt: TGTGCCAGCAGTCAACCGGAGGACGGAGGAGTGCCCTACGAGCAGTACTTC

d_gene: TRBD1
v_gene: TRBV29-1
j_gene: TRBJ2-1
abundance: few
CDR3aa: CSAEGTARVDEQFF
CDR3nt: TGCAGCGCCGAGGGGACAGCCAGGGTGGATGAGCAGTTCTTC

d_gene: .
v_gene: TRBV11-2
j_gene: TRBJ2-2
abundance: few
CDR3aa: CASSLYANTGELFF
CDR3nt: TGTGCCAGCAGCTTGTACGCGAACACCGGGGAGCTGTTTTTT

d_gene: .
v_gene: TRBV7-9
j_gene: TRBJ1-4
abundance: .
CDR3aa: CASSFSGEEKLFF
CDR3nt: TGTGCCAGCAGCTTTTCAGGGGAGGAAAAACTGTTTTTT

d_gene: .
v_gene: TRBV6-4
j_gene: TRBJ2-2
abundance: few
CDR3aa: CASSDAGQARTGELFF
CDR3nt: TGTGCCAGCAGTGACGCTGGGCAGGCTAGGACCGGGGAGCTGTTTTTT

d_gene: .
v_gene: TRBV7-2
j_gene: TRBJ2-1
abundance: .
CDR3aa: CASSLKDYYEQFF
CDR3nt: TGTGCCAGCAGCTTGAAGGACTATTATGAGCAGTTCTTC

d_gene: .
v_gene: TRBV5-6
j_gene: TRBJ2-1
abundance: few
CDR3aa: CASNSYRNNEQFF
CDR3nt: TGTGCCAGCAACTCGTACAGAAACAATGAGCAGTTCTTC

d_gene: .
v_gene: TRBV12-3/TRBV12-4
j_gene: TRBJ1-1
abundance: many
CDR3aa: CASSFGAPTEAFF
CDR3nt: TGTGCCAGCAGTTTCGGCGCACCAACTGAAGCTTTCTTT

d_gene: .
v_gene: TRBV27
j_gene: TRBJ2-7
abundance: few
CDR3aa: CASRDETGTEQYF
CDR3nt: TGTGCCAGCAGGGACGAGACCGGGACTGAGCAGTACTTC

d_gene: TRBD2
v_gene: TRBV12-3/TRBV12-4
j_gene: TRBJ2-5
abundance: few
CDR3aa: CASSPLSGGIGETQYF
CDR3nt: TGTGCCAGCAGTCCCCTGTCGGGGGGAATTGGAGAGACCCAGTACTTC

d_gene: TRBD1
v_gene: TRBV7-9
j_gene: TRBJ1-1
abundance: few
CDR3aa: CASSSIGTGELNTEAFF
CDR3nt: TGTGCCAGCAGCTCAATAGGGACAGGCGAACTGAACACTGAAGCTTTCTTT

d_gene: .
v_gene: TRBV29-1
j_gene: TRBJ1-1
abundance: few
CDR3aa: CSVERPFPNTEAFF
CDR3nt: TGCAGCGTTGAAAGGCCCTTTCCCAACACTGAAGCTTTCTTT

d_gene: TRBD1
v_gene: TRBV11-2
j_gene: TRBJ2-7
abundance: .
CDR3aa: CASSFIRDRVREQYF
CDR3nt: TGTGCCAGCAGCTTTATCCGGGACAGGGTTCGCGAGCAGTACTTC

d_gene: .
v_gene: TRBV28
j_gene: TRBJ1-3
abundance: many
CDR3aa: CASSFPGNGNTIYF
CDR3nt: TGTGCCAGCAGTTTCCCAGGGAACGGAAACACCATATATTTT

d_gene: .
v_gene: TRBV7-8
j_gene: TRBJ2-7
abundance: few
CDR3aa: CASSLGMGGASYEQYF
CDR3nt: TGTGCCAGCAGCTTAGGGATGGGAGGAGCCTCCTACGAGCAGTACTTC

d_gene: .
v_gene: TRBV7-9
j_gene: TRBJ2-7
abundance: few
CDR3aa: CASSTSTGKGRPYEQYF
CDR3nt: TGTGCCAGCAGCACGAGCACCGGAAAGGGGCGTCCCTACGAGCAGTACTTC

d_gene: .
v_gene: TRBV20-1
j_gene: TRBJ2-1
abundance: .
CDR3aa: CSASQGGDEQFF
CDR3nt: TGCAGTGCTAGCCAAGGGGGGGATGAGCAGTTCTTC

d_gene: TRBD2
v_gene: TRBV29-1
j_gene: TRBJ2-7
abundance: few
CDR3aa: CSVEVGLAGTSYEQYF
CDR3nt: TGCAGCGTTGAAGTGGGACTAGCGGGCACTTCCTACGAGCAGTACTTC